This is a list of T cell receptor beta chains from one sample in a study of blood T cells in healthy people across ages. MiXCR was run by TCRdb on the 5' RACE reads, yielding one entry per CDR3 protein. The sample holds 1.8 million or so distinct CDR3 sequences, around 42% seen once. The source material was blood. The receptors were sampled from a human donor in good health. Each CDR3 is given with its conserved first and last residue. A D gene is named only where the DNA matches it firmly. Rows give clone size only sometimes, using once, few, many, or a class for an expanded clone.

>-|TRBJ2-7|-|TRBV20-1|13
CSAREDPHYEQYF
TGCAGTGCTAGAGAGGACCCTCACTACGAGCAGTACTTC
>once|TRBJ2-2|TRBD2|TRBV6-5|16
CASSSPSGERGGELFF
TGTGCCAGCAGCTCCCCAAGCGGGGAACGGGGCGGGGAGCTGTTTTTT
>few|TRBJ2-3|-|TRBV4-3|16
CASSQVPRGLADTQYF
TGCGCCAGCAGCCAAGTACCCAGGGGTCTAGCAGATACGCAGTATTTT
>once|TRBJ2-3|-|TRBV5-1|16
CASSLAAGPREDTQYF
TGCGCCAGCAGCTTGGCTGCCGGGCCCCGAGAGGATACGCAGTATTTT
>-|TRBJ2-7|-|TRBV5-6|15
CASSPGGTEGYEQYF
TGTGCCAGCAGCCCGGGGGGGACAGAAGGGTACGAGCAGTACTTC
>-|TRBJ1-4|-|TRBV6-1|14
CASSVYQIVEKLFF
TGTGCCAGCAGTGTCTACCAAATAGTAGAAAAACTGTTTTTT
>few|TRBJ2-7|-|TRBV7-2|13
CASSFWEPYEQYF
TGTGCCAGCAGCTTTTGGGAACCCTACGAGCAGTACTTC
>few|TRBJ2-1|-|TRBV4-2|12
CASSQDSNEQFF
TGTGCCAGCAGCCAAGATTCCAATGAGCAGTTCTTC
>-|TRBJ2-5|-|TRBV29-1|12
CSVDYKEETQYF
TGCAGCGTTGACTACAAGGAAGAGACCCAGTACTTC
>few|TRBJ2-3|-|TRBV27|17
CASSYYPGLSSTDTQYF
TGTGCCAGCAGTTACTATCCCGGACTCTCTAGCACAGATACGCAGTATTTT
>-|TRBJ1-1|-|TRBV7-9|13
CASSLDGVREAFF
TGTGCCAGCAGCTTAGATGGAGTGAGGGAAGCTTTCTTT
>many|TRBJ2-1|TRBD2|TRBV5-1|14
CASSSGGSYNEQFF
TGCGCCAGCAGCTCGGGGGGGTCCTACAATGAGCAGTTCTTC
>few|TRBJ1-2|-|TRBV6-5|19
CASSYSRGTVQGRSRGYTF
TGTGCCAGCAGTTACTCTCGGGGGACGGTCCAGGGTAGGTCGAGAGGCTACACCTTC
>many|TRBJ2-5|TRBD1|TRBV29-1|14
CSVEGAGGSETQYF
TGCAGCGTTGAAGGGGCAGGGGGCTCGGAGACCCAGTACTTC
>few|TRBJ2-1|-|TRBV4-3|16
CASSQESWIQGGEQFF
TGCGCCAGCAGCCAAGAGAGCTGGATTCAAGGCGGTGAGCAGTTCTTC
>-|TRBJ2-1|-|TRBV12-3/TRBV12-4|14
CASSLDLPQNEQFF
TGTGCCAGCAGTTTGGACCTCCCACAGAATGAGCAGTTCTTC
>few|TRBJ2-1|-|TRBV20-1|13
CSAGTYDYNEQFF
TGCAGTGCTGGGACATACGACTACAATGAGCAGTTCTTC
>-|TRBJ2-3|TRBD2|TRBV20-1|17
CSANLRGLAGRTDTQYF
TGCAGTGCTAATCTGCGGGGGCTAGCGGGCCGCACAGATACGCAGTATTTT
>-|TRBJ2-7|-|TRBV9|14
CASSVADNRLEQYF
TGTGCCAGCAGCGTAGCGGACAACCGTCTCGAGCAGTACTTC
>-|TRBJ1-2|TRBD1|TRBV6-2/TRBV6-3|16
CASSSGTEIINYGYTF
TGTGCCAGCAGCTCCGGGACAGAAATCATTAACTATGGCTACACCTTC
>-|TRBJ1-2|TRBD1|TRBV3-1|14
CASSQDRTGRGYTF
TGTGCCAGCAGCCAAGATCGGACAGGGCGTGGCTACACCTTC
>few|TRBJ2-1|-|TRBV5-1|14
CASRVMYSYNEQFF
TGCGCCAGCAGAGTAATGTACTCCTACAATGAGCAGTTCTTC
>few|TRBJ2-3|-|TRBV12-3/TRBV12-4|16
CASSASQEAYTDTQYF
TGTGCCAGCAGTGCCTCTCAGGAGGCCTACACAGATACGCAGTATTTT
>few|TRBJ2-1|TRBD2|TRBV12-3/TRBV12-4|15
CASSRSGGAGNEQFF
TGTGCCAGCAGCCGGAGCGGGGGGGCCGGTAATGAGCAGTTCTTC
>few|TRBJ2-7|TRBD2|TRBV20-1|13
CSAGLAGGPYQYF
TGCAGTGCTGGATTAGCGGGGGGGCCCTATCAGTACTTC
>-|TRBJ2-1|TRBD2|TRBV20-1|16
CSATRTSGGDYNEQFF
TGCAGTGCTACCCGGACTAGCGGGGGGGACTACAATGAGCAGTTCTTC
>-|TRBJ1-2|TRBD1|TRBV4-3|14
CASSQDKGAWGYTF
TGCGCCAGCAGCCAAGATAAGGGGGCGTGGGGCTACACCTTC
>-|TRBJ2-6|-|TRBV4-2|17
CASSLHYSQGWANVLTF
TGTGCCAGCAGCTTACATTATTCACAGGGTTGGGCCAACGTCCTGACTTTC
>-|TRBJ2-5|-|TRBV4-3|13
CASGQDPMETQYF
TGCGCCAGCGGCCAAGATCCTATGGAGACCCAGTACTTC
>-|TRBJ1-1|-|TRBV12-3/TRBV12-4|13
CASSLVGGERAFF
TGTGCCAGCAGTTTAGTTGGGGGTGAGAGAGCTTTCTTT
>-|TRBJ2-7|TRBD1|TRBV7-9|14
CASSLQGAGDEQYF
TGTGCCAGCAGCTTGCAGGGGGCAGGAGACGAGCAGTACTTC